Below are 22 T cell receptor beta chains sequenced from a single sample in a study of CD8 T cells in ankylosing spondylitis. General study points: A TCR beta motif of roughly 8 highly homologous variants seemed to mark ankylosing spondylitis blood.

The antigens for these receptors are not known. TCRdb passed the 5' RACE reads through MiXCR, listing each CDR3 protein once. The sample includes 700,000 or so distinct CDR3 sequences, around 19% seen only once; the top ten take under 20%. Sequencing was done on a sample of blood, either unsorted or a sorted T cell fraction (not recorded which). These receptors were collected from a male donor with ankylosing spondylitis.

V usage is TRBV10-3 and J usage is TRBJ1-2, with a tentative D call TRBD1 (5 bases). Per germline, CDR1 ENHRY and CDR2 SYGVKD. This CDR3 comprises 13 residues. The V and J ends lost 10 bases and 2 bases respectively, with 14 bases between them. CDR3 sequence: CANRDGENYGYTF. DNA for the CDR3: TGTGCCAACCGGGACGGTGAAAACTATGGCTACACCTTC.

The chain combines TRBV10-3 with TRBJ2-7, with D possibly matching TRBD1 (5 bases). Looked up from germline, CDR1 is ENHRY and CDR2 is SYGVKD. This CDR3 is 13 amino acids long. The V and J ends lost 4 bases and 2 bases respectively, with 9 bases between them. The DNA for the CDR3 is TGTGCCATCAGTGTCGACAGCCCCTACGAGCAGTACTTC. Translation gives CAISVDSPYEQYF.

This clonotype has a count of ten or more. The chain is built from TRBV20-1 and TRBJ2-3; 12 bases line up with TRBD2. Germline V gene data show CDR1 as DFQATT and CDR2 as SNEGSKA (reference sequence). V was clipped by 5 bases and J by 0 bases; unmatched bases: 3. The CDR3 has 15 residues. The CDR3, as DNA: TGCAGTGCTTGGACTAGCGGGGACAGCACAGATACGCAGTATTTT. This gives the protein CSAWTSGDSTDTQYF.

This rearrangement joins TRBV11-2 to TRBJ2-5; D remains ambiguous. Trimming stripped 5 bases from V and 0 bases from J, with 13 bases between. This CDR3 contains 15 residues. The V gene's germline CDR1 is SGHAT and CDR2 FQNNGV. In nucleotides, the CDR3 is TGTGCCAGCAGCCCCATTAATCGGTACCAAGAGACCCAGTACTTC. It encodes CASSPINRYQETQYF.

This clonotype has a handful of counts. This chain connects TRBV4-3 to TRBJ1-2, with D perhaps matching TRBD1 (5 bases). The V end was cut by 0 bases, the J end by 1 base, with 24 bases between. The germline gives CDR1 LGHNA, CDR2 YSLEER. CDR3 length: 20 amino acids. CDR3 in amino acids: CASSQDLVLGEPGYNYGYTF. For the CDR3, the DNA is TGCGCCAGCAGCCAAGATTTGGTTTTAGGGGAGCCAGGCTATAACTATGGCTACACCTTC.

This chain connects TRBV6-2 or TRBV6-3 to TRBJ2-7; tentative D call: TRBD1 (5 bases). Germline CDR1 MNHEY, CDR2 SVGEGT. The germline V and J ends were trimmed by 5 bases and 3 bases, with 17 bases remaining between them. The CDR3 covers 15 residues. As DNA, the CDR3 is TGTGCCAGCAGTCCCCCCTTTGGACACTTCTACGAGCAGTACTTC. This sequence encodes CASSPPFGHFYEQYF.

The CDR3 DNA follows: TGCGCCAGCAGCTTGACTACGGGGGTAGGATCTGAAGCTTTCTTT. Its translation is CASSLTTGVGSEAFF. V and J are TRBV5-1 and TRBJ1-1; maybe TRBD1 (5 bases). In germline, CDR1 is SGHRS, CDR2 YFSETQ. This CDR3 is built from 15 residues. Deletions cut 1 base from V and 6 bases from J, with 16 bases between.

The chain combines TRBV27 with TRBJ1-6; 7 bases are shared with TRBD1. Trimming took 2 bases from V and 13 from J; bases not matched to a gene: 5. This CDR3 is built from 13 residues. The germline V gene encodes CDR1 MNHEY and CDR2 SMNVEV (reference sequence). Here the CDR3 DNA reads TGTGCCAGCAGTTTAGGAGACAGGGTCCCCCTCCACTTT. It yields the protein CASSLGDRVPLHF.

CDR3 DNA sequence: TGCGCCAGCAGCTATGAAGGACAAGAGACCCAGTACTTC. It translates to CASSYEGQETQYF. The J gene is TRBJ2-5, the V gene TRBV5-1; D uncertain. The V and J ends lost 3 bases and 2 bases respectively, with 8 bases between them. From germline, CDR1 is SGHRS and CDR2 YFSETQ. CDR3 length: 13 residues.

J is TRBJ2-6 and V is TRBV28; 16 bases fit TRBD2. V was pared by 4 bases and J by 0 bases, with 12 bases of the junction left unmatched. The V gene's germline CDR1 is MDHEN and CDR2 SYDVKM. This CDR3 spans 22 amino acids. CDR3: CASSSPSPGLAGGSSGANVLTF. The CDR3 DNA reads TGTGCCAGCAGTTCCCCCTCCCCGGGACTAGCGGGAGGGAGCTCTGGGGCCAACGTCCTGACTTTC.

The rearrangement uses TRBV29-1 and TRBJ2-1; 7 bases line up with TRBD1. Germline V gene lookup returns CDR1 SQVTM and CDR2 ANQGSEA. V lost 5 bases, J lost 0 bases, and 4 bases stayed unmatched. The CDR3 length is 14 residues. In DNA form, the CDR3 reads TGCAGCGTTACACAGGGGAGCTCCTACAATGAGCAGTTCTTC. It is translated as CSVTQGSSYNEQFF.

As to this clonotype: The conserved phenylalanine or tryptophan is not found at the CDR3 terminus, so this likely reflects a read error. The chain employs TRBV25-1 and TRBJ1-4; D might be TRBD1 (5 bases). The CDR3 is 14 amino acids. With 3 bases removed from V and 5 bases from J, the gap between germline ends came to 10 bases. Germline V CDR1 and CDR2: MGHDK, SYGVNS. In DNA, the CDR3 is TGTGCCAGCAGTGACCCGGGGCTCAATGAAAAACTGTTTTCT. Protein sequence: CASSDPGLNEKLFS.

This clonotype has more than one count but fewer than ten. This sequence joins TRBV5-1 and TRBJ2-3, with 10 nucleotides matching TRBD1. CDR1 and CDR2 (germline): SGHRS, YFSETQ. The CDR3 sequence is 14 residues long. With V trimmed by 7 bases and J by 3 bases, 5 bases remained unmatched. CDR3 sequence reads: CASAGTGVTDTQYF. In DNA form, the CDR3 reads TGCGCCAGCGCCGGGACAGGGGTAACAGATACGCAGTATTTT.

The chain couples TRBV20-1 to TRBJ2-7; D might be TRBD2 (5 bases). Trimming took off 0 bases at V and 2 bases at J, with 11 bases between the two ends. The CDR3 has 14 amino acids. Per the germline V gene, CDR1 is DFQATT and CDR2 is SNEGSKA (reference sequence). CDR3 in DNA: TGCAGTGCTAGAGATCGAGCGGCAGCCTACGAGCAGTACTTC. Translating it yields CSARDRAAAYEQYF.

The CDR3 bases are TGTGCCAGCAGTCCAGGGACAGGGGGCAGTGAGCAGTTCTTC. Residues: CASSPGTGGSEQFF. J is TRBJ2-1 and V is TRBV28; 12 bases line up with TRBD1. Per germline, CDR1 MDHEN and CDR2 SYDVKM. Trimming removed 5 bases from V and 9 bases from J; junction bases left unmatched: 5. There are 14 residues in the CDR3.

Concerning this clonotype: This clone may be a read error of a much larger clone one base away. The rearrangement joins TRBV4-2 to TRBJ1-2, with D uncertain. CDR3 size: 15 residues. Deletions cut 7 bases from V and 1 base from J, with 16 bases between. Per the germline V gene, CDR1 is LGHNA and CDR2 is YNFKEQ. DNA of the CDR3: TGTGCCAGCACCGAACCGGTCAGCATTAACTATGGCTACACCTTC. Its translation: CASTEPVSINYGYTF.

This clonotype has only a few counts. CDR3 region: CATSDFKTGTDTQYF. The DNA of the CDR3 is TGTGCCACCAGTGATTTTAAGACTGGCACAGATACGCAGTATTTT. V usage is TRBV24-1 and J usage is TRBJ2-3; D not certain. V was cut by 1 base and J by 1 base, with 8 bases left in between. The germline gives CDR1 KGHDR, CDR2 SFDVKD. The CDR3 has 15 residues.

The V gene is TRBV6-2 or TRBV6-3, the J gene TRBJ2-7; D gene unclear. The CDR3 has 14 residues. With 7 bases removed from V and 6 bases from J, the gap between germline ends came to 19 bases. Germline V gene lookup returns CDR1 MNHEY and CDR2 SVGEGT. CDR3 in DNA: TGTGCCAGCAACCCAACATCCCCTAACGGCGAGCAGTACTTC. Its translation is CASNPTSPNGEQYF.

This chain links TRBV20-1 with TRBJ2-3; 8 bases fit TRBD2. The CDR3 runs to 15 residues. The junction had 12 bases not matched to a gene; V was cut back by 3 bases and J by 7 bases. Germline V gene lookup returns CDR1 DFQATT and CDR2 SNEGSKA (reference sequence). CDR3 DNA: TGCAGTGCTAGGGCAGCGGGAGTTACTCCGAATACGCAGTATTTT. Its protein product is CSARAAGVTPNTQYF.

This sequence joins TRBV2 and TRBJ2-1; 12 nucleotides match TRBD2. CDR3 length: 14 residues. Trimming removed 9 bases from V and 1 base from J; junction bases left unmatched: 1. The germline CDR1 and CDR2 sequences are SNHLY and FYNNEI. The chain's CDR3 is CARGTSGSYNEQFF. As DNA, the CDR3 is TGTGCCAGAGGGACTAGCGGGTCCTACAATGAGCAGTTCTTC.

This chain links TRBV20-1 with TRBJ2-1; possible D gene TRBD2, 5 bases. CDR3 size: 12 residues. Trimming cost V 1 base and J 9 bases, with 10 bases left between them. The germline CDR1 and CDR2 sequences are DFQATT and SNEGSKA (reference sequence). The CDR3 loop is CSARAGLGEQFF. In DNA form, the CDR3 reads TGCAGTGCTAGAGCCGGACTGGGTGAGCAGTTCTTC.

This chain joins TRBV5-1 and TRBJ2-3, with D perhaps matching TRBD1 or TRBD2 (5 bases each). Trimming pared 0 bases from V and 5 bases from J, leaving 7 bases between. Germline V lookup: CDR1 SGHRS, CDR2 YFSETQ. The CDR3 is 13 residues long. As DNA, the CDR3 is TGCGCCAGCAGCTTGGTGGGGGAAGATACGCAGTATTTT. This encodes CASSLVGEDTQYF.